The entry that follows covers one T cell receptor beta chain sequence. Its antigen is not known. By way of CD45RO/CCR7/CD25/CD127/CD95/CD27, the CD4+ regulatory, stem cell-like memory, central memory and naive cells were sorted. Purity of each sorted population was above 98%. Reverse transcribing all isolated RNA meant expressed TCRB transcripts were sequenced. Sequencing used immunoSEQ multiplex PCR; TCRdb keeps in-frame clones, though not all of them. In the table there are 430,000 or so clones, roughly an eighth of which are singletons. The data derive from a study of beta chain features in type 1 diabetes. Study-wide points: Patients showed naive, central memory and Treg TCRB repertoires that appeared more similar than those of healthy donors.

CDR1 PRHDT and CDR2 FYEKMQ come from the germline V gene (reference sequence). V dropped 2 bases and J dropped 9; count of bases not matched to a gene: 11. CDR3 size: 17 residues. The sequenced sample consisted of naive CD4+ T cells from blood. The J gene is TRBJ1-6, the V gene TRBV13; 9 nucleotides agree with TRBD1. The TCR comes from a woman aged 18-30 years in good health. The CDR3, as DNA: TGTGCCAGCAGCTTACCGGATGGGACAGGGCTTAGTTCACCCCTCCACTTT. Protein product: CASSLPDGTGLSSPLHF.